The 15 T cell receptor beta chains given below trace back to one sample, sequenced in a study of T cell repertoires in cytomegalovirus infection. TCRdb analysed the reads with MiXCR anew, one entry per CDR3 protein. The sample has 150,000 to 200,000 distinct CDR3 sequences; approximately 15% are singletons. Sequencing was carried out using PBMCs. These receptors all stem from a human donor in good health (CMV status not recorded). Some clones in this sample may be carry-over from other donors' samples.

This clonotype was detected many times. The V and J genes are TRBV7-3 and TRBJ2-3; the D is unclear. The CDR3 has 14 residues. Germline V CDR1 and CDR2: SGHTA, FQGTGA. Trimming stripped 5 bases from V and 5 bases from J, with 14 bases between. The DNA of the CDR3 is TGTGCCAGCAGCCCTGGGTTCCGTGGAGATACGCAGTATTTT. Its translation is CASSPGFRGDTQYF.

The chain uses TRBV25-1 and TRBJ1-2, with 8 bases that match TRBD1. V was pared by 1 base and J by 4 bases, with 2 bases of the junction left unmatched. The CDR3 covers 14 residues. From germline, CDR1 is MGHDK and CDR2 SYGVNS. CDR3 amino acids: CASSESRGLYGYTF. The DNA for the CDR3 is TGTGCCAGCAGTGAATCCAGGGGGCTCTATGGCTACACCTTC.

This clonotype was seen at least ten times. This chain links TRBV7-2 with TRBJ1-1; tentatively, D is TRBD1 (5 bases). Germline V gene sequence: CDR1 SGHTA, CDR2 FQGNSA. This CDR3 spans 15 amino acids. Trimming removed 5 bases from V and 2 bases from J, with 15 bases in between. CDR3 in amino acids: CASSLRWQGNTEAFF. For the CDR3, the DNA is TGTGCCAGCAGCCTCCGGTGGCAGGGAAACACTGAAGCTTTCTTT.

J is TRBJ1-1 and V is TRBV7-9; 8 nucleotides match TRBD1. The V gene end was trimmed by 5 bases and the J gene end by 4 bases; junction bases not matched to a gene: 9. Looked up from germline, CDR1 is SEHNR and CDR2 is FQNEAQ (reference sequence). This CDR3 comprises 15 residues. CDR3: CASSPPGQGVTEAFF. CDR3 sequence (DNA): TGTGCCAGCAGCCCCCCTGGACAGGGAGTCACTGAAGCTTTCTTT.

This rearrangement joins TRBV29-1 to TRBJ1-1, with D maybe TRBD1 (5 bases). V gave up 3 bases and J gave up 8 bases, with 16 bases separating them. Germline V gene data show CDR1 as SQVTM and CDR2 as ANQGSEA. The CDR3 runs to 13 residues. The CDR3 here is CSVDGGEAYEAFF. CDR3 in DNA: TGCAGCGTTGATGGGGGGGAGGCTTACGAAGCTTTCTTT. Filled out from reference TRBV29-1 and TRBJ1-1, the complete variable domain reads SAVISQKPSRDICQRGTSLTIQCQVDSQVTMMFWYRQQPGQSLTLIATANQGSEATYESGFVIDKFPISRPNLTFSTLTVSNMSPEDSSIYLCSVDGGEAYEAFFGQGTRLTVV.

This clonotype was observed a handful of times. This sequence joins TRBV29-1 and TRBJ1-5, with a possible D match to TRBD1 (6 bases). Germline CDR1 and CDR2: SQVTM and ANQGSEA. Between the trimmed V and J ends, which lost 6 bases and 3 bases, there was a span of 12 bases. The CDR3 totals 13 residues. The CDR3 nucleotides are TGCAGCGTAACAACAGGGCTCAATCAGCCCCAGCATTTT. It codes for CSVTTGLNQPQHF.

In this sample, this clonotype turned up many times. The chain uses TRBV28 and TRBJ1-3; D is ambiguous. This CDR3 has 15 amino acids. Germline V CDR1 and CDR2: MDHEN, SYDVKM. The germline V and J ends were trimmed by 3 bases and 6 bases, with 15 bases remaining between them. CDR3 residues: CASSFKRVIENTIYF. The CDR3 DNA follows: TGTGCCAGCAGTTTTAAGCGGGTCATAGAAAACACCATATATTTT.

On this clonotype itself: Compared with germline, one end of the junction differs, possibly owing to a read error. The chain is built from TRBV20-1 and TRBJ2-7; TRBD2 is a possible D gene (5 bases). This CDR3 has 15 residues. Germline lookup yields CDR1 DFQATT and CDR2 SNEGSKA (reference sequence). CDR3 amino acids: CSARDLRQTTYGQYF. The CDR3 bases are TGCAGTGCTAGAGATTTAAGGCAGACTACCTACGGGCAGTACTTC.

Worth noting for this clonotype: The junction departs from germline at one end; a sequencing error may be responsible. The rearrangement uses TRBV10-3 and TRBJ1-1, with D possibly being TRBD1 (5 bases). Germline lookup yields CDR1 ENHRY and CDR2 SYGVKD. The CDR3 covers 13 residues. CDR3 nucleotide sequence: TGTGTCATCAGTGAGTCGAATTCGGGGACGGCTTTCTTT. Residues: CVISESNSGTAFF.

At least ten counts were recorded for this clonotype. V usage is TRBV6-4 and J usage is TRBJ2-3; 11 bases fit TRBD2. CDR1 and CDR2 from the germline V gene are MRHNA and SNTAGT. V dropped 0 bases and J dropped 4; count of bases not matched to a gene: 0. This CDR3 is 15 amino acids long. Here the CDR3 DNA reads TGTGCCAGCAGTGACTCACTAGCGGGAGCAGATACGCAGTATTTT. This sequence encodes CASSDSLAGADTQYF.

This CDR3 reads CASRQGNYGYTF. CDR3 sequence (DNA): TGTGCCAGTCGTCAGGGGAACTATGGCTACACCTTC. The V call is TRBV19, the J call TRBJ1-2, with D possibly matching TRBD1 (6 bases). Trimming removed 8 bases at V and 2 bases at J, with 9 bases between. In germline, CDR1 is LNHDA, CDR2 SQIVND (reference sequence). The CDR3 totals 12 residues.

This clonotype was observed at least ten times. J is TRBJ2-7 and V is TRBV7-2; maybe TRBD1 (6 bases). The V end was cut by 1 base, the J end by 9 bases, with 10 bases between. Germline-derived CDR1 and CDR2 are SGHTA and FQGNSA. This CDR3 is 12 amino acids long. CDR3 in amino acids: CASSLVLDRQYF. The CDR3 region has the DNA TGTGCCAGCAGCTTAGTTCTGGACAGGCAGTACTTC. Based on the CDR3 plus reference TRBV7-2 and TRBJ2-7, the full variable domain is GAGVSQSPSNKVTEKGKDVELRCDPISGHTALYWYRQSLGQGLEFLIYFQGNSAPDKSGLPSDRFSAERTGGSVSTLTIQRTQQEDSAVYLCASSLVLDRQYFGPGTRLTVT.

Worth noting for this clonotype: No conserved phenylalanine or tryptophan is present at the end of the CDR3, so a read error is the likely explanation. This rearrangement joins TRBV6-2 or TRBV6-3 to TRBJ1-5, with D maybe TRBD1 (6 bases). Germline CDR1 MNHEY, CDR2 SVGEGT. The CDR3 has 14 residues. Trimming took 8 bases from V and 6 from J, leaving 17 bases between them. This CDR3 is CASGLARGTQPQHI. The CDR3 coding sequence is TGTGCCAGCGGACTCGCTAGGGGGACTCAGCCCCAGCATATT.

This clonotype was observed at least ten times. The chain links TRBV7-2 to TRBJ2-7; 8 bases agree with TRBD1. The CDR3 spans 15 residues. Germline CDR1 reads SGHTA; CDR2 reads FQGNSA. The V segment lost 4 bases and the J segment 1 base; nucleotides outside the gene matches: 6. CDR3 region: CASSSRQGPSYEQYF. In nucleotides, the CDR3 is TGTGCCAGCAGCTCCCGACAGGGGCCTTCCTACGAGCAGTACTTC.

This clonotype was detected only a few times. This chain connects TRBV5-5 to TRBJ1-1; D uncertain. CDR3 size: 12 residues. The V gene's germline CDR1 is SGHKS and CDR2 YYEKEE (reference sequence). V lost 4 bases, J lost 10 bases, and 14 bases lay in between. CDR3 in amino acids: CASSPPSRGAFF. For the CDR3, the DNA is TGTGCCAGCAGCCCTCCTTCTCGAGGAGCTTTCTTT.